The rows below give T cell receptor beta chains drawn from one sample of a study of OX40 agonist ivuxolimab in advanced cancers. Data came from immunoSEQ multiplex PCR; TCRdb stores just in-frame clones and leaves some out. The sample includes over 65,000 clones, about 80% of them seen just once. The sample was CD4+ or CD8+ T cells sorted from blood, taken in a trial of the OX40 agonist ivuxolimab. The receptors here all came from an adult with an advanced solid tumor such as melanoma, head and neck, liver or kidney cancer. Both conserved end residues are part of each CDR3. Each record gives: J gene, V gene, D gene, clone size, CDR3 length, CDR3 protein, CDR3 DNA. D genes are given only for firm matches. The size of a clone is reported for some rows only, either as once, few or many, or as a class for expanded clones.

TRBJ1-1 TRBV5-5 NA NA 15 CASSHREGPGTEAFF TGTGCCAGCAGCCACAGGGAGGGACCGGGCACTGAAGCTTTCTTT
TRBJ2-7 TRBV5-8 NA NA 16 CASSLGGGTVPYEQYF TGTGCCAGCAGCTTGGGGGGCGGGACAGTCCCCTACGAGCAGTACTTC
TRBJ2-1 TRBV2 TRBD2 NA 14 CASKGRGVSNEQFF TGTGCCAGCAAAGGGAGGGGCGTCTCCAATGAGCAGTTCTTC
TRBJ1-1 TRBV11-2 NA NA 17 CASSFTMSQTMNTEAFF TGTGCCAGCAGCTTCACGATGTCACAGACCATGAACACTGAAGCTTTCTTT
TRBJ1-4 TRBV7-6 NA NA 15 CASSLDGDTNEKLFF TGTGCCAGCAGCTTAGATGGGGACACTAATGAAAAACTGTTTTTT
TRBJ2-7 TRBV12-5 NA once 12 CASGLGRGEQYF TGTGCTAGTGGTTTGGGCAGGGGCGAGCAGTACTTC
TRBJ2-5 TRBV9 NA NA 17 CASSVAPFGVTQETQYF TGTGCCAGCAGCGTAGCCCCCTTTGGAGTCACCCAAGAGACCCAGTACTTC
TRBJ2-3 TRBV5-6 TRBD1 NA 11 CASSSGGTQYF TGTGCCAGCAGCTCAGGGGGCACGCAGTATTTT
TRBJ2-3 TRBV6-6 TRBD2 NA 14 CASRPSGGANTQYF TGTGCCAGCCGACCAAGCGGGGGTGCAAATACGCAGTATTTT
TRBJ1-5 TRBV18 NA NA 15 CASSPQDSLYQPQHF TGTGCCAGCTCACCACAGGACAGTCTCTATCAGCCCCAGCATTTT
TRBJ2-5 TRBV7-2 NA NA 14 CASSSTGHPETQYF TGTGCCAGCAGCTCCACTGGACACCCAGAGACCCAGTACTTC
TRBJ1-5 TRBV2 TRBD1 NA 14 CASNEDRVEQPQHF TGTGCCAGCAATGAAGACAGGGTCGAACAGCCCCAGCATTTT
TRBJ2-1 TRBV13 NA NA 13 CASSLRSDLEQFF TGTGCCAGCAGCCTACGATCGGATCTGGAGCAGTTCTTC
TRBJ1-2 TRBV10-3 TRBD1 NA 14 CAISEVVTGQGVKF TGTGCCATCAGTGAGGTGGTGACGGGACAGGGGGTGAAATTC
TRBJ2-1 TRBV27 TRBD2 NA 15 CASSGLAAPYNEQFF TGTGCCAGCAGTGGACTAGCGGCACCTTACAATGAGCAGTTCTTC
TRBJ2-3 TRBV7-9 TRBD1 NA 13 CASRPTGGDTQYF TGTGCCAGCAGGCCTACAGGGGGGGATACGCAGTATTTT
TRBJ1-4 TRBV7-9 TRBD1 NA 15 CASSLQGARAEKLFF TGTGCCAGCAGCTTACAGGGGGCAAGGGCTGAAAAACTGTTTTTT
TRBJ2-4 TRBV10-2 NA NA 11 CASSGGDIQYF TGCGCCAGCAGTGGGGGGGACATTCAGTACTTC
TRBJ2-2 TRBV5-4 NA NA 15 CASSFEQGSSGELFF TGTGCCAGCAGCTTTGAGCAGGGAAGCAGCGGGGAGCTGTTTTTT
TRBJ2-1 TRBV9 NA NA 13 CASSVSGVNEQFF TGTGCCAGCAGCGTATCAGGGGTCAATGAGCAGTTCTTC
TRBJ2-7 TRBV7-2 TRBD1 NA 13 CASSRDRDYEQYF TGTGCCAGCAGCCGGGACAGAGACTACGAGCAGTACTTC
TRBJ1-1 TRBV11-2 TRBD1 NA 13 CASSPGTGVEAFF TGTGCCAGCAGTCCTGGGACAGGAGTTGAAGCTTTCTTT
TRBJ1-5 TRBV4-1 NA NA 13 CASSETEDQPQHF TGCGCCAGCAGCGAGACAGAGGACCAGCCCCAGCATTTT
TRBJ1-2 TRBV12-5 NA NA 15 CASGLVHGKPYGYTF TGTGCTAGTGGTTTGGTTCACGGAAAACCGTATGGCTACACCTTC
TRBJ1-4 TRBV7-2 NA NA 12 CASSFRSEKLFF TGTGCCAGCAGCTTTCGTAGCGAAAAACTGTTTTTT
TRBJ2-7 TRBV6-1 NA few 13 CASTLQKSYEQYF TGTGCCAGCACTTTACAGAAGTCCTACGAGCAGTACTTC
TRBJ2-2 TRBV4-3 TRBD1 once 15 CASSPWTGLGGELFF TGCGCCAGCAGCCCCTGGACAGGGTTAGGGGGGGAGCTGTTTTTT
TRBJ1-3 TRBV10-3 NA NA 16 CATGYDTGASGNTIYF TGTGCCACCGGATATGATACAGGAGCCTCTGGAAACACCATATATTTT
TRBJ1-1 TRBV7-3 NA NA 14 CASSLTLGTTEAFF TGTGCCAGCAGCTTAACGTTAGGTACTACTGAAGCTTTCTTT
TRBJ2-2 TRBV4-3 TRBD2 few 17 CASSQAIAGGTTGELFF TGCGCCAGCAGCCAAGCGATAGCGGGAGGTACCACCGGGGAGCTGTTTTTT
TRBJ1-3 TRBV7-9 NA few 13 CADQDRTGNTIYF TGTGCCGACCAGGACAGAACTGGAAACACCATATATTTT
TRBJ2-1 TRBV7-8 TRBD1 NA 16 CASSSLSGTVDNEQFF TGTGCCAGCAGCTCCCTATCCGGGACAGTGGACAATGAGCAGTTCTTC
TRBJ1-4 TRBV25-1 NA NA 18 CASSAWDSRAATNEKLFF TGTGCCAGCAGTGCCTGGGACTCCCGGGCTGCAACTAATGAAAAACTGTTTTTT
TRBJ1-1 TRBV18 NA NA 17 CASSPGETLPGFTEAFF TGTGCCAGCTCACCAGGGGAGACTCTCCCGGGGTTCACTGAAGCTTTCTTT